The sequence of this T cell receptor beta chain was determined in a study of monozygotic twins with inflammatory bowel disease. Each donor supplied under 3 ml of blood. For each CDR3 protein, TCRdb gives one entry from its re-call of the 5' RACE reads, without DNA. In all, the sample yields approximately 420,000 distinct CDR3 sequences. CDR1 and CDR2 from the germline V gene are MNHNS and SASEGT. The CDR3 runs to 17 residues. The sequencing input was blood. This TCR came from a human donor with ulcerative colitis or Crohn's disease, or a healthy co-twin of an affected twin (not recorded which). This chain links TRBV6-1 with TRBJ2-7; TCRdb names TRBD1, which stays unverified in the absence of DNA. CDR3 amino acids: CASSEQWGTGSSYEQYF.